This TCR beta chain is from a study of T cells expressing NK-cell markers. Study-wide context: There were seven HCMV-seropositive donors and one seronegative donor among the eight sequenced. Study results and limitations: In about six donors, dominant CD3+CD56+NKG2C+ clonotypes ranked among the top 10 CD8+ clonotypes.

In regard to this clonotype: Antigen unknown.

The CDR3 sequence is 14 residues long. TCRdb re-called the 5' RACE reads; every CDR3 protein appears as one record, without DNA. In total, the table holds 440,000 or so distinct CDR3 sequences. V gene TRBV12-3 or TRBV12-4 combines with J gene TRBJ2-5; the D call from TCRdb, TRBD1, cannot be confirmed without DNA. The sample comprised blood T cells: a sorted CD56 or NKG2C T cell subset, CD4+ or CD8+ T cells, or bulk PBMC T cells (not recorded which). The source of this sequence is a woman between 18 and 75 years old in good health. The CDR3 is CASSLTTGWETQYF.